This entry concerns a single TCR beta chain. Its target is not known. This sample was included in a study of cytomegalovirus exposure and HLA in healthy donors. Study-wide background: Roughly 85 million unique TCRs from HLA-typed donors made up an early data release.

PCR amplification relied on 60 Vbeta primers (plus 13 Jbeta primers). Clones were sequenced by immunoSEQ multiplex PCR, and TCRdb holds only the in-frame ones, with some missing. The sample comprises tens of thousands of clones, about 73% of which are singletons, and roughly a fifth rests with the top ten. Germline-derived CDR1 and CDR2 are SGDLS and YYNGEE. V lost 4 bases, J lost 5 bases, and 21 bases lay in between. The length of the CDR3 is 16 residues. Whole-study results and caveats: In a later analysis, across HLA loci, associated TCR counts were highest for DRB1, lowest for HLA-C.

Healthy individuals who donated bone marrow served as the donors. The receptor comes from a woman aged 55 to 70 in good health and CMV-seropositive. Input material: PBMCs. The chain employs TRBV9 and TRBJ1-1, with D possibly TRBD1 on 5 matching bases. CDR3 region: CASSPRDSGVETEAFF. The CDR3 bases are TGTGCCAGCAGCCCCAGGGACTCCGGGGTGGAAACTGAAGCTTTCTTT.